What follows describes a single T cell receptor (beta chain). The data are from a study of control samples from healthy donors and cancer patients. The assay was immunoSEQ multiplex PCR, and TCRdb's table has in-frame clones only and misses some. The sample contains approximately 82,000 clones, 90% to 95% of which appear only once. The CDR3 runs 12 residues. In germline, CDR1 is SNHLY, CDR2 FYNNEI. V was pared by 7 bases and J by 2 bases, with 9 bases between. The TCR originated in a woman between 35 and 50 years old with lung cancer. The sequencing input was PBMCs. J is TRBJ2-7 and V is TRBV2; D may be TRBD1 (6 bases). The CDR3 here is CASTGQPYEQYF. Written as DNA, the CDR3 is TGTGCCAGCACTGGACAGCCCTACGAGCAGTACTTC.